These 2 T cell receptor beta chains were sequenced from one sample in a study of T cells after posttransplantation cyclophosphamide (dated by TCRdb to the mid-2010s). The method was the immunoSEQ multiplex PCR assay. As stored in TCRdb, this immuneACCESS dataset retains in-frame rearrangements with V and J assigned. A fraction of the clones does not appear; measured against another copy, unresolved V genes explain less than half of the discrepancy, and the remainder lacks a known reason. In this sample, about 38,000 clones appear, none counted once only. Around 2.5% of the sample belongs to the ten largest clones. Sequencing was performed on PBMCs. The receptors derive from a man aged 45-60 years in good health, CMV-negative, and a related stem cell transplant donor.

This clone was recorded at least ten times. The chain recombines TRBV5-1 with TRBJ2-7; D is possibly TRBD2 (6 bases). The CDR3 runs to 15 residues. V shed 1 base and J shed 5 bases, with 16 bases lying between them. The germline V gene encodes CDR1 SGHRS and CDR2 YFSETQ. Here the CDR3 reads CASSLMATGEDEQYF. CDR3 nucleotides: TGCGCCAGCAGCTTGATGGCTACGGGGGAGGACGAGCAGTACTTC.

The table lists this clone with many counts. The CDR3 DNA sequence: TGCGCCAGCAGCTTGGCTAGTTCCTACAATGAGCAGTTCTTC. Its translation: CASSLASSYNEQFF. The genes are TRBV5-1 and TRBJ2-1; D not resolved. Germline V CDR1 and CDR2: SGHRS, YFSETQ. Trimming stripped 0 bases from V and 1 base from J, with 5 bases between. This CDR3 region has 14 residues.